This T cell receptor (beta chain) was identified in a study of blood T cell repertoires in COVID-19. On the study more broadly: Samples taken during acute and convalescent COVID-19 were collected in the United States, Italy and Spain.

Participant age was roughly 18 to 90 years, and participants resided in approximately 25 US areas. In assigning cohorts, the study relied on participant-reported clinical history. Deletions cut 5 bases from V and 7 bases from J, with 15 bases between. CDR1 and CDR2 (germline): LNHDA, SQIVND (reference sequence). The CDR3 has 13 residues. Original processing notes: Reference gene primer amplification gave estimated nucleated cell counts. Generated by immunoSEQ multiplex PCR, the TCRdb table keeps only in-frame clones and is missing some. The DNA was the basis for D and trimming; V, J and clone size are from that table. The table has around 200,000 clones, roughly 83% seen once.

The chain is built from TRBV19 and TRBJ2-7; D gene unclear. The sequencing input was PBMCs or T cells enriched from blood (not recorded which). This receptor was obtained from a man between 35 and 55 years old with acute COVID-19. The CDR3, as DNA: TGTGCCAGTAGTCCCGTGCGAGCCGGGGAGCAGTACTTC. As protein: CASSPVRAGEQYF. The whole variable domain, filled in from reference TRBV19 and TRBJ2-7, reads DGGITQSPKYLFRKEGQNVTLSCEQNLNHDAMYWYRQDPGQGLRLIYYSQIVNDFQKGDIAEGYSVSREKKESFPLTVTSAQKNPTAFYLCASSPVRAGEQYFGPGTRLTVT.